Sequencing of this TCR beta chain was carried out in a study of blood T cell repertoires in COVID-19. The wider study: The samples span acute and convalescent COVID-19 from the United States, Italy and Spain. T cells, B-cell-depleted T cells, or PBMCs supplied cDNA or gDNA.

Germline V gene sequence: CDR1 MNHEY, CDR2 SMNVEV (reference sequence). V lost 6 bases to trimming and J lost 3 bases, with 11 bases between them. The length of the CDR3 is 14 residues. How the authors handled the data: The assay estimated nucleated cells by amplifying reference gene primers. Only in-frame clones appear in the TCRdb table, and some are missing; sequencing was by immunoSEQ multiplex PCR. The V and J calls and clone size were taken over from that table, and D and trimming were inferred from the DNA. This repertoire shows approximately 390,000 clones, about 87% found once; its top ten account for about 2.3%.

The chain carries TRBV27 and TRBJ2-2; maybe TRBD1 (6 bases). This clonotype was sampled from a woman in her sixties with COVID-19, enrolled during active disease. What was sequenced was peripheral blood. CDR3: CASRNTGYTGELFF. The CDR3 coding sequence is TGTGCCAGCAGGAATACAGGGTACACCGGGGAGCTGTTTTTT.